The 14 T cell receptor beta chains reported below all come from one sample, sequenced in a study of siplizumab effects on memory and regulatory T cells. The data were produced by immunoSEQ multiplex PCR, yet TCRdb's version contains in-frame clones alone and is incomplete. The sample has some 56,000 clones; over 95% are singletons. The material sequenced was naive CD8+ T cells sorted from blood. The receptors were sampled from a human donor in good health.

The gene calls are TRBV28 and TRBJ1-1, with TRBD1 matching over 7 bases. This CDR3 spans 15 amino acids. The junction had 9 bases not matched to a gene; V was cut back by 7 bases and J by 1 base. Germline V gives CDR1 MDHEN, CDR2 SYDVKM. The CDR3 DNA reads TGTGCCAGCACCCCCGTCGGGACAGAGAACACTGAAGCTTTCTTT. This sequence encodes CASTPVGTENTEAFF.

This chain uses TRBV28 with TRBJ1-4; no clear D. V gave up 5 bases and J gave up 6 bases, with 4 bases separating them. The CDR3 has 11 residues. Germline loops: CDR1 MDHEN, CDR2 SYDVKM. DNA of the CDR3: TGTGCCAGCAGTGCTTATGAAAAACTGTTTTTT. This translates into CASSAYEKLFF.

The V call is TRBV6-1, the J call TRBJ2-1; D is undetermined. CDR3 length: 11 residues. The V gene lost 6 bases and the J gene lost 8 bases, with 8 bases spanning the gap. CDR1 and CDR2 from the germline V gene are MNHNS and SASEGT. In DNA, the CDR3 is TGTGCCAGCAGGGATACGGATGAGCAGTTCTTC. It yields the protein CASRDTDEQFF.

This chain joins TRBV27 and TRBJ2-1, with TRBD1 matching 7 bases. J was trimmed by 1 base and V by 6 bases; bases with no gene match: 9. This CDR3 spans 16 amino acids. Germline assignment: CDR1 MNHEY and CDR2 SMNVEV (reference sequence). CDR3 protein: CASSMDRRISYNEQFF. In nucleotides, the CDR3 is TGTGCCAGCAGCATGGACAGGCGAATTTCCTACAATGAGCAGTTCTTC.

The rearrangement uses TRBV5-6 and TRBJ2-7; 10 nucleotides align to TRBD1. The ends lost 4 bases at V and 3 bases at J; junction bases unmatched: 16. CDR1 and CDR2 from the germline V gene are SGHDT and YYEEEE. This CDR3 contains 18 residues. The CDR3 spells CASSKPSVGTGDLYEQYF. CDR3 DNA: TGTGCCAGCAGCAAACCCTCCGTAGGGACAGGGGACCTCTACGAGCAGTACTTC.

J is TRBJ2-3 and V is TRBV11-2; no definite D call. In germline, CDR1 is SGHAT, CDR2 FQNNGV. V was trimmed by 3 bases and J by 3 bases, leaving 4 bases between them. This CDR3 comprises 12 residues. CDR3 in amino acids: CASSFETDTQYF. The CDR3 region has the DNA TGTGCCAGCAGCTTCGAAACAGATACGCAGTATTTT.

The chain recombines TRBV6-1 with TRBJ1-2, with D unresolved. The CDR3 has 15 amino acids. Per the germline V gene, CDR1 is MNHNS and CDR2 is SASEGT. The germline V and J ends were trimmed by 2 bases and 2 bases, with 12 bases remaining between them. The CDR3 is CASSEQHSENYGYTF. The CDR3 coding sequence is TGTGCCAGCAGTGAACAACACAGTGAAAACTATGGCTACACCTTC.

In nucleotides, the CDR3 is TGTGCCAGCAGCTCGACAGGGGCCGAGCAGTACTTC. This codes for CASSSTGAEQYF. V gene TRBV7-9 combines with J gene TRBJ2-7; 8 nucleotides align to TRBD1. V lost 4 bases, J lost 6 bases, and 2 bases stayed unmatched. Germline assignment: CDR1 SEHNR and CDR2 FQNEAQ (reference sequence). The CDR3 sequence is 12 residues long.

The chain is built from TRBV6-5 and TRBJ2-1; 7 bases align to TRBD2. CDR3 size: 15 residues. V trimming: 2 bases; J trimming: 8 bases; junction bases outside the gene matches: 9. CDR1 is MNHEY and CDR2 is SVGAGI in the germline V gene. The CDR3, as DNA: TGTGCCAGCAGTTACGGTGCGGGAGACGTTTATGAGCAGTTCTTC. It encodes CASSYGAGDVYEQFF.

V usage is TRBV27 and J usage is TRBJ1-1; 7 nucleotides agree with TRBD1. Germline V lookup: CDR1 MNHEY, CDR2 SMNVEV (reference sequence). There are 14 residues in the CDR3. With V trimmed by 6 bases and J by 4 bases, 8 bases remained unmatched. The CDR3 coding sequence is TGTGCCAGCAGCCCCTCATACAGGGGCACTGAAGCTTTCTTT. It yields the protein CASSPSYRGTEAFF.

The chain carries TRBV28 and TRBJ1-5; D not resolved. CDR1 is MDHEN and CDR2 is SYDVKM in the germline V gene. Trimming pared 3 bases from V and 4 bases from J, leaving 13 bases between. The CDR3 sequence is 15 residues long. CDR3 amino acids: CASSLAQLINQPQHF. The CDR3 DNA reads as TGTGCCAGCAGTTTGGCGCAGCTTATTAATCAGCCCCAGCATTTT.

CDR3 nucleotides: TGTGCCAGCATCCTAGGATTCACCGGGGAGCTGTTTTTT. It encodes CASILGFTGELFF. The chain employs TRBV7-9 and TRBJ2-2, with D unclear. The CDR3 has 13 amino acids. Looked up from germline, CDR1 is SEHNR and CDR2 is FQNEAQ (reference sequence). Trimming shortened V by 7 bases and J by 4 bases, and 10 bases separated the two germline ends.

This chain links TRBV15 with TRBJ1-1; D gene uncertain. Germline V gene lookup returns CDR1 LNHNV and CDR2 YYDKDF (reference sequence). V lost 3 bases to trimming and J lost 3 bases, with 8 bases between them. The CDR3 runs to 13 residues. CDR3 bases: TGTGCCACCAGCAGGGGTTGGGACACTGAAGCTTTCTTT. Its translation is CATSRGWDTEAFF.

The chain joins TRBV4-1 to TRBJ2-7; 7 positions agree with TRBD1. Germline CDR1 reads MGHRA; CDR2 reads YSYEKL. This CDR3 has 14 residues. V lost 1 base, J lost 4 bases, and 4 bases stayed unmatched. The CDR3 nucleotides read TGCGCCAGCAGCCAAGTCCAGGGGGAGTACGAGCAGTACTTC. Protein product: CASSQVQGEYEQYF.